This passage covers 2 T cell receptor beta chains from one sample sequenced in a study of a mutant IDH1 vaccine in newly diagnosed glioma. Described time point: baseline, week 1 (first vaccination visit). Treatment in this sample: pre-vaccination baseline after standard-of-care therapy. Clones were sequenced by immunoSEQ multiplex PCR, and TCRdb holds only the in-frame ones, with some missing. The sample lists over 20,000 clones; roughly 92% were seen once. The source material was PBMCs, sampled from a glioma patient treated with radiotherapy, temozolomide or both. Receptors originate from a man under 40 with glioma.

This clone showed up just once. The chain uses TRBV18 and TRBJ1-1; the D gene is possibly TRBD1 (5 bases). This CDR3 has 14 residues. In germline, CDR1 is KGHSH, CDR2 LQKENI. V was trimmed by 6 bases and J by 1 base, leaving 12 bases between them. The DNA for the CDR3 is TGTGCCAGCTCCCAGGACATAACGAACACTGAAGCTTTCTTT. Its protein product is CASSQDITNTEAFF.

This clone is a singleton in its sample. The chain recombines TRBV5-1 with TRBJ2-3; 9 bases line up with TRBD2. Per the germline V gene, CDR1 is SGHRS and CDR2 is YFSETQ. Germline trimming cut 0 bases from V and 11 bases from J; bases unmatched to any gene: 13. The CDR3 length is 16 residues. The CDR3 DNA sequence: TGCGCCAGCAGCTTGGCCGGCGGGAGGGCCCTCACAGGGCAGTATTTT. Translated: CASSLAGGRALTGQYF.